A selection of T cell receptor beta chains follows, all from one sample in a study of blood T cell repertoires in COVID-19. TCRdb keeps only in-frame clones here, not all; method: immunoSEQ multiplex PCR. Altogether 75,000 to 100,000 clones are present, approximately 82% being singletons, with the ten largest covering around 10%. Sequencing was carried out using peripheral blood. The receptors come from a human donor in a cohort sampled during active COVID-19. CDR3s include the opening cysteine and the closing phenylalanine or tryptophan. D genes are given only for firm matches. The size field is filled for only some rows; it gives once, few, many or a size class.

d_gene: TRBD2; v_gene: TRBV2; abundance: NA; j_gene: TRBJ2-7; CDR3aa: CASRELAGVDEQYF; CDR3nt: TGTGCCAGCAGGGAACTAGCGGGAGTGGACGAGCAGTACTTC
d_gene: TRBD2; v_gene: TRBV7-9; abundance: few; j_gene: TRBJ2-3; CDR3aa: CAGGLAGEADTQYF; CDR3nt: TGTGCCGGGGGACTAGCGGGAGAGGCAGATACGCAGTATTTT
d_gene: TRBD2; v_gene: TRBV5-1; abundance: few; j_gene: TRBJ2-7; CDR3aa: CASSFREGYEQYF; CDR3nt: TGCGCCAGCAGCTTCAGGGAGGGCTACGAGCAGTACTTC
d_gene: TRBD1; v_gene: TRBV4-2; abundance: NA; j_gene: TRBJ1-6; CDR3aa: CASSGGQADSYNSPLHF; CDR3nt: TGTGCCAGCAGCGGAGGACAGGCAGACTCTTATAATTCACCCCTCCACTTT
d_gene: NA; v_gene: TRBV5-4; abundance: NA; j_gene: TRBJ2-3; CDR3aa: CASSLQGGRRTDTQYF; CDR3nt: TGTGCCAGCAGCTTGCAAGGTGGGAGGCGCACAGATACGCAGTATTTT
d_gene: NA; v_gene: TRBV7-2; abundance: NA; j_gene: TRBJ1-3; CDR3aa: CASSLVGGGSGNTIYF; CDR3nt: TGTGCCAGCAGCTTAGTTGGGGGGGGTTCTGGAAACACCATATATTTT
d_gene: TRBD1; v_gene: TRBV5-6; abundance: NA; j_gene: TRBJ1-6; CDR3aa: CASSFRDRDNSPLHF; CDR3nt: TGTGCCAGCAGCTTCCGGGACAGGGACAATTCACCCCTCCACTTT
d_gene: NA; v_gene: TRBV7-2; abundance: NA; j_gene: TRBJ2-5; CDR3aa: CASSLEREETQYF; CDR3nt: TGTGCCAGCAGCTTAGAGAGGGAAGAGACCCAGTACTTC
d_gene: NA; v_gene: TRBV5-6; abundance: NA; j_gene: TRBJ1-2; CDR3aa: CASSLEDTADTF; CDR3nt: TGTGCCAGCAGCTTGGAAGACACAGCGGATACCTTC
d_gene: TRBD2; v_gene: TRBV20-1; abundance: once; j_gene: TRBJ2-1; CDR3aa: CSASAGTSGNRDEQFF; CDR3nt: TGCAGTGCTAGTGCGGGGACTAGCGGGAATCGGGATGAGCAGTTCTTC
d_gene: TRBD2; v_gene: TRBV24-1; abundance: NA; j_gene: TRBJ2-7; CDR3aa: CATSDSTSGRAGEQYF; CDR3nt: TGTGCCACCAGTGATTCGACTAGCGGGAGGGCCGGCGAGCAGTACTTC
d_gene: NA; v_gene: TRBV28; abundance: NA; j_gene: TRBJ2-1; CDR3aa: CASSPRGSGYNEQFF; CDR3nt: TGTGCCAGCAGTCCCCGCGGGTCCGGGTACAATGAGCAGTTCTTC
d_gene: TRBD1; v_gene: TRBV18; abundance: NA; j_gene: TRBJ2-7; CDR3aa: CASSPQAPGQTYEQYF; CDR3nt: TGTGCCAGCTCACCGCAAGCCCCGGGACAGACCTACGAGCAGTACTTC
d_gene: TRBD2; v_gene: TRBV30; abundance: NA; j_gene: TRBJ2-3; CDR3aa: CAWGLAGEADTQYF; CDR3nt: TGTGCCTGGGGGCTAGCGGGAGAAGCAGATACGCAGTATTTT
d_gene: TRBD2; v_gene: TRBV4-3; abundance: NA; j_gene: TRBJ2-3; CDR3aa: CASSQEASGSTDTQYF; CDR3nt: TGCGCCAGCAGCCAAGAGGCTAGCGGGAGTACAGATACGCAGTATTTT
d_gene: NA; v_gene: TRBV30; abundance: NA; j_gene: TRBJ2-7; CDR3aa: CAWSVPGFYEQYF; CDR3nt: TGTGCCTGGAGTGTACCCGGTTTCTACGAGCAGTACTTC
d_gene: NA; v_gene: TRBV3-1/TRBV3-2; abundance: NA; j_gene: TRBJ1-2; CDR3aa: CASSLEGAGPYGYTF; CDR3nt: TGTGCCAGCAGCCTCGAAGGGGCAGGGCCCTATGGCTACACCTTC
d_gene: TRBD1; v_gene: TRBV7-8; abundance: NA; j_gene: TRBJ2-7; CDR3aa: CASSFSTGDLPYEQYF; CDR3nt: TGTGCCAGCAGCTTCTCGACAGGGGACCTCCCCTACGAGCAGTACTTC